These 21 T cell receptor beta chains share one sample of origin, sequenced in a study of vaccination and CD4 T cells after COVID-19. The Oncomine TCR Beta short-read assay sequenced DNA from cultured CD4+ T cells. TCRdb reprocessed the PCR reads with MiXCR, giving one entry per CDR3 protein. The sample lists about 20,000 distinct CDR3 sequences; 60% to 75% were seen once. These TCRs are of unknown antigen specificity. Stated treatment: roughly 10-day PBMC culture with coronavirus spike peptide pools or control peptides (ViraFEST assay). The sample consisted of CD4+ T cells from blood, cultured in vitro. All receptors derive from a human donor who had recovered from COVID-19.

This chain connects TRBV30 to TRBJ1-5; D not resolved. The V and J ends lost 5 bases and 0 bases respectively, with 17 bases between them. Germline loops: CDR1 GTSNPN, CDR2 SVGIG (reference sequence). The CDR3 is made up of 16 amino acids. CDR3 sequence reads: CAWGTPGLYSNQPQHF. The CDR3 DNA sequence: TGTGCCTGGGGTACCCCAGGACTGTATAGCAATCAGCCCCAGCATTTT.

The V and J genes are TRBV7-6 and TRBJ1-1; no clear D gene. The CDR3 has 13 residues. Trimming shortened V by 4 bases and J by 1 base, and 7 bases separated the two germline ends. Germline V gene data show CDR1 as SGHVS and CDR2 as FNYEAQ. The chain's CDR3 is CASSSSPNTEAFF. CDR3 DNA sequence: TGTGCCAGCAGCTCCTCACCGAACACTGAAGCTTTCTTT.

The chain is built from TRBV19 and TRBJ2-7; D call uncertain. The CDR3 length is 14 residues. Trimming took off 7 bases at V and 5 bases at J, with 18 bases between the two ends. Germline CDR1 is LNHDA and CDR2 is SQIVND (reference sequence). This CDR3 is CASTDIFRGDEQYF. The CDR3, as DNA: TGTGCCAGTACCGATATTTTCCGTGGGGACGAGCAGTACTTC.

The chain is built from TRBV7-3 and TRBJ1-1; TRBD1 is a possible D gene (6 bases). Germline CDR1 SGHTA, CDR2 FQGTGA. V was clipped by 5 bases and J by 5 bases, with 18 bases between them. This CDR3 region has 15 residues. The CDR3 spells CASSPTGAGVTEAFF. As DNA, the CDR3 is TGTGCCAGCAGCCCCACGGGGGCGGGGGTTACTGAAGCTTTCTTT. Full variable domain (missing parts from reference TRBV7-3 and TRBJ1-1): GAGVSQTPSNKVTEKGKYVELRCDPISGHTALYWYRQSLGQGPEFLIYFQGTGAADDSGLPNDRFFAVRPEGSVSTLKIQRTERGDSAVYLCASSPTGAGVTEAFFGQGTRLTVV.

This clonotype was seen once. The chain couples TRBV4-2 to TRBJ2-7; D not resolved. V lost 1 base and J lost 0, with 7 bases in between. Germline CDR1 is LGHNA and CDR2 is YNFKEQ. The length of the CDR3 is 14 residues. The CDR3 protein is CASSQAAASYEQYF. In nucleotides, the CDR3 is TGTGCCAGCAGCCAAGCGGCAGCCTCCTACGAGCAGTACTTC.

The V call is TRBV7-2, the J call TRBJ1-5; D perhaps matches TRBD1 (5 bases). The CDR3 extends over 16 amino acids. The V end lost 0 bases, the J end lost 4 bases, and 13 bases lay between the germline ends. CDR1 is SGHTA and CDR2 is FQGNSA in the germline V gene. CDR3 in amino acids: CASSLAGGRGNQPQHF. The CDR3 nucleotides are TGTGCCAGCAGCTTAGCCGGGGGAAGAGGAAATCAGCCCCAGCATTTT.

The gene calls are TRBV2 and TRBJ2-7; 9 nucleotides match TRBD2. V shed 1 base and J 2 bases; nucleotides not matched to a gene: 9. Germline V gene data show CDR1 as SNHLY and CDR2 as FYNNEI. The CDR3 is 17 residues long. In DNA, the CDR3 is TGTGCCAGCAGTGAAGTTGTGGTGAGCGGGGGGCCCTACGAGCAGTACTTC. Protein product: CASSEVVVSGGPYEQYF.

This clonotype was seen only a few times. The chain recombines TRBV7-9 with TRBJ1-3, with 8 bases lining up with TRBD1. Germline CDR1 SEHNR, CDR2 FQNEAQ (reference sequence). V dropped 1 base and J dropped 0; count of bases not matched to a gene: 8. The CDR3 runs to 18 residues. For the CDR3, the DNA is TGTGCCAGCAGCTTAGGACAGGGGCCCTCAAGCTCTGGAAACACCATATATTTT. Translating it yields CASSLGQGPSSSGNTIYF.

This clonotype has more than one count but fewer than ten. The gene calls are TRBV20-1 and TRBJ2-7; possibly TRBD1 or TRBD2 for D (5 bases each). V was shortened by 0 bases and J by 4 bases, with 16 bases between the two germline ends. In germline, CDR1 is DFQATT, CDR2 SNEGSKA (reference sequence). The CDR3 consists of 15 residues. The CDR3 spells CSARDGARAEYEQYF. The CDR3, as DNA: TGCAGTGCTAGAGATGGGGCTAGAGCGGAGTACGAGCAGTACTTC.

This chain joins TRBV6-2 or TRBV6-3 and TRBJ1-5; possible D gene TRBD1, 5 bases. The CDR3 extends over 15 amino acids. Germline V gives CDR1 MNHEY, CDR2 SVGEGT. V was clipped by 0 bases and J by 5 bases, with 11 bases between them. The CDR3 nucleotides read TGTGCCAGCAGTTACTCGGTGGGGGTAGATCAGCCCCAGCATTTT. Its protein product is CASSYSVGVDQPQHF.

Only one count was recorded for this clonotype. The chain uses TRBV11-3 and TRBJ2-2; the D is unclear. Trimming shortened V by 0 bases and J by 3 bases, and 14 bases separated the two germline ends. Germline-derived CDR1 and CDR2 are SGHNT and YENEEA. The CDR3 is 17 residues long. The CDR3 DNA reads TGTGCCAGCAGCTTAGATCAAGGGTACCGGGACACCGGGGAGCTGTTTTTT. Residues: CASSLDQGYRDTGELFF.

The table lists this clonotype with a few counts. The DNA of the CDR3 is TGTGCCAGCAGTAGACAGGTAGATCAGCCCCAGCATTTT. Translated, it gives CASSRQVDQPQHF. This chain links TRBV6-1 with TRBJ1-5; TRBD1 is a possible D gene (6 bases). V was cut by 5 bases and J by 5 bases, with 10 bases left in between. This CDR3 spans 13 amino acids. Germline V gene data show CDR1 as MNHNS and CDR2 as SASEGT.

The V call is TRBV28, the J call TRBJ2-1, with 7 nucleotides matching TRBD2. Germline CDR1 is MDHEN and CDR2 is SYDVKM. Trimming at V came to 5 bases and at J to 12 bases, leaving 10 bases not matched to a gene. This CDR3 region has 13 residues. CDR3 in amino acids: CASSPLTGRGQFF. CDR3 in DNA: TGTGCCAGCAGTCCCCTAACGGGGAGGGGGCAGTTCTTC.

The V call is TRBV20-1, the J call TRBJ2-3; the D gene is possibly TRBD2 (5 bases). Trimming removed 5 bases at V and 3 bases at J, with 18 bases between. There are 15 residues in the CDR3. Germline V gene sequence: CDR1 DFQATT, CDR2 SNEGSKA (reference sequence). CDR3 amino acids: CSAARLSENTDTQYF. The CDR3 DNA sequence: TGCAGTGCTGCTAGACTATCTGAAAATACAGATACGCAGTATTTT.

The V and J genes are TRBV19 and TRBJ1-4; D is unclear. The CDR3 contains 13 residues. Between the trimmed V and J ends, which lost 2 bases and 8 bases, there was a span of 9 bases. Germline values: CDR1 LNHDA, CDR2 SQIVND (reference sequence). CDR3 loop: CASSIRAREKLFF. The CDR3 DNA sequence: TGTGCCAGTAGTATACGGGCACGGGAAAAACTGTTTTTT.

The chain employs TRBV28 and TRBJ1-1, with a possible D match to TRBD1 (6 bases). The CDR3 length is 15 residues. The germline CDR1 and CDR2 sequences are MDHEN and SYDVKM. Trimming took off 7 bases at V and 0 bases at J, with 15 bases between the two ends. The CDR3 sequence: CASKGETFMNTEAFF. CDR3 DNA sequence: TGTGCCAGCAAGGGGGAGACCTTTATGAACACTGAAGCTTTCTTT.

The J gene is TRBJ2-3, the V gene TRBV7-2; the match to TRBD2 covers 14 bases. J gave up 7 bases and V 5 bases, and 11 bases lay outside the gene matches. CDR3 length: 17 amino acids. The germline V gene has CDR1 SGHTA and CDR2 FQGNSA. CDR3 in amino acids: CASSPGLAGGSAYTQYF. In DNA form, the CDR3 reads TGTGCCAGCAGCCCCGGACTAGCGGGGGGATCAGCTTATACGCAGTATTTT. Filled out from reference TRBV7-2 and TRBJ2-3, the complete variable domain reads GAGVSQSPSNKVTEKGKDVELRCDPISGHTALYWYRQSLGQGLEFLIYFQGNSAPDKSGLPSDRFSAERTGGSVSTLTIQRTQQEDSAVYLCASSPGLAGGSAYTQYFGPGTRLTVL.

The chain carries TRBV6-2 or TRBV6-3 and TRBJ2-5, with D uncertain. The CDR3 covers 15 residues. CDR1 MNHEY and CDR2 SVGEGT come from the germline V gene. V was clipped by 6 bases and J by 5 bases, with 19 bases between them. CDR3 in DNA: TGTGCCAGCAGAGTTACCCCCGCCCCCGGGGAGACCCAGTACTTC. Protein: CASRVTPAPGETQYF.

V gene TRBV6-1 combines with J gene TRBJ1-2; D is perhaps TRBD1 (5 bases). V was pared by 6 bases and J by 13 bases, with 18 bases between. Per germline, CDR1 MNHNS and CDR2 SASEGT. This CDR3 comprises 12 residues. The CDR3 bases are TGTGCCAGCAGCACCGGGACCGTCTATCTCACCTTC. Protein sequence: CASSTGTVYLTF.

The V gene is TRBV7-2, the J gene TRBJ1-6; a weak D match, TRBD1 (5 bases). The V gene's germline CDR1 is SGHTA and CDR2 FQGNSA. Trimming removed 5 bases from V and 6 bases from J, with 14 bases in between. The CDR3 extends over 15 amino acids. The CDR3 nucleotides read TGTGCCAGCAGCCCTGAGGGGAGCTTTAATTCACCCCTCCACTTT. Protein product: CASSPEGSFNSPLHF.

This chain connects TRBV18 to TRBJ1-1, with D possibly being TRBD1 (5 bases). The V gene lost 5 bases and the J gene lost 0 bases, with 10 bases spanning the gap. The CDR3 runs to 14 residues. Per the germline V gene, CDR1 is KGHSH and CDR2 is LQKENI. CDR3 protein: CASSSAGLNTEAFF. As DNA, the CDR3 is TGTGCCAGCTCAAGCGCAGGGTTGAACACTGAAGCTTTCTTT.